The rows below give T cell receptor beta chains drawn from one sample of a study of cytomegalovirus exposure and HLA in healthy donors. Here immunoSEQ multiplex PCR was the method, and the copy in TCRdb shows in-frame clones only, minus some. This table holds 70,000 to 80,000 clones, about 94% found once. The sequencing sample was made of PBMCs. All receptors derive from a woman aged 18-30 years in good health and CMV-seropositive. Both conserved end residues are part of each CDR3. The D gene is left open where the match is weak. The size entry is marked missing in some rows and otherwise reads once, few, many or a size class.

NA,TRBV28,TRBJ2-7,few,CASSSLIGTLSTYEQYF,TGTGCCAGCAGCTCCCTTATTGGGACACTGAGCACCTACGAGCAGTACTTC
NA,TRBV23-1,TRBJ1-5,NA,CARGWRVRPQHF,TGCGCCAGGGGGTGGAGGGTTAGGCCCCAGCATTTT
TRBD1,TRBV5-4,TRBJ2-3,NA,CASSATGGGTDTQYF,TGTGCCAGCAGCGCGACAGGGGGGGGCACAGATACGCAGTATTTT
NA,TRBV7-9,TRBJ2-7,NA,CASSTTTGLSEQYF,TGTGCCAGCAGCACGACTACAGGGCTCAGCGAGCAGTACTTC
TRBD1,TRBV5-1,TRBJ1-2,NA,CASSLGQVGDGYTF,TGCGCCAGCAGCCTGGGACAGGTCGGGGATGGCTACACCTTC
TRBD2,TRBV9,TRBJ2-5,NA,CASSPGYAGGAETQYF,TGTGCCAGCAGCCCCGGGTACGCGGGGGGGGCGGAGACCCAGTACTTC
NA,TRBV2,TRBJ2-1,NA,CASTVADTYNEQFF,TGTGCCAGCACCGTAGCGGATACCTACAATGAGCAGTTCTTC
TRBD2,TRBV4-1,TRBJ2-1,NA,CASSQGAQRGKMYNEQFF,TGCGCCAGCAGCCAAGGGGCACAGCGGGGTAAGATGTACAATGAGCAGTTCTTC
NA,TRBV11-2,TRBJ1-4,NA,CASSFQFATNEKLFF,TGTGCCAGCAGCTTCCAATTTGCAACTAATGAAAAACTGTTTTTT
NA,TRBV7-2,TRBJ2-3,NA,CASSLEGLTDTQYF,TGTGCCAGCAGCTTGGAGGGGTTGACAGATACGCAGTATTTT
NA,TRBV27,TRBJ1-1,NA,CASSLNFNTEAFF,TGTGCCAGCAGTTTGAACTTTAACACTGAAGCTTTCTTT
NA,TRBV11-2,TRBJ2-7,NA,CASSLDRGYEQYF,TGTGCCAGCAGCTTAGATCGGGGGTACGAGCAGTACTTC